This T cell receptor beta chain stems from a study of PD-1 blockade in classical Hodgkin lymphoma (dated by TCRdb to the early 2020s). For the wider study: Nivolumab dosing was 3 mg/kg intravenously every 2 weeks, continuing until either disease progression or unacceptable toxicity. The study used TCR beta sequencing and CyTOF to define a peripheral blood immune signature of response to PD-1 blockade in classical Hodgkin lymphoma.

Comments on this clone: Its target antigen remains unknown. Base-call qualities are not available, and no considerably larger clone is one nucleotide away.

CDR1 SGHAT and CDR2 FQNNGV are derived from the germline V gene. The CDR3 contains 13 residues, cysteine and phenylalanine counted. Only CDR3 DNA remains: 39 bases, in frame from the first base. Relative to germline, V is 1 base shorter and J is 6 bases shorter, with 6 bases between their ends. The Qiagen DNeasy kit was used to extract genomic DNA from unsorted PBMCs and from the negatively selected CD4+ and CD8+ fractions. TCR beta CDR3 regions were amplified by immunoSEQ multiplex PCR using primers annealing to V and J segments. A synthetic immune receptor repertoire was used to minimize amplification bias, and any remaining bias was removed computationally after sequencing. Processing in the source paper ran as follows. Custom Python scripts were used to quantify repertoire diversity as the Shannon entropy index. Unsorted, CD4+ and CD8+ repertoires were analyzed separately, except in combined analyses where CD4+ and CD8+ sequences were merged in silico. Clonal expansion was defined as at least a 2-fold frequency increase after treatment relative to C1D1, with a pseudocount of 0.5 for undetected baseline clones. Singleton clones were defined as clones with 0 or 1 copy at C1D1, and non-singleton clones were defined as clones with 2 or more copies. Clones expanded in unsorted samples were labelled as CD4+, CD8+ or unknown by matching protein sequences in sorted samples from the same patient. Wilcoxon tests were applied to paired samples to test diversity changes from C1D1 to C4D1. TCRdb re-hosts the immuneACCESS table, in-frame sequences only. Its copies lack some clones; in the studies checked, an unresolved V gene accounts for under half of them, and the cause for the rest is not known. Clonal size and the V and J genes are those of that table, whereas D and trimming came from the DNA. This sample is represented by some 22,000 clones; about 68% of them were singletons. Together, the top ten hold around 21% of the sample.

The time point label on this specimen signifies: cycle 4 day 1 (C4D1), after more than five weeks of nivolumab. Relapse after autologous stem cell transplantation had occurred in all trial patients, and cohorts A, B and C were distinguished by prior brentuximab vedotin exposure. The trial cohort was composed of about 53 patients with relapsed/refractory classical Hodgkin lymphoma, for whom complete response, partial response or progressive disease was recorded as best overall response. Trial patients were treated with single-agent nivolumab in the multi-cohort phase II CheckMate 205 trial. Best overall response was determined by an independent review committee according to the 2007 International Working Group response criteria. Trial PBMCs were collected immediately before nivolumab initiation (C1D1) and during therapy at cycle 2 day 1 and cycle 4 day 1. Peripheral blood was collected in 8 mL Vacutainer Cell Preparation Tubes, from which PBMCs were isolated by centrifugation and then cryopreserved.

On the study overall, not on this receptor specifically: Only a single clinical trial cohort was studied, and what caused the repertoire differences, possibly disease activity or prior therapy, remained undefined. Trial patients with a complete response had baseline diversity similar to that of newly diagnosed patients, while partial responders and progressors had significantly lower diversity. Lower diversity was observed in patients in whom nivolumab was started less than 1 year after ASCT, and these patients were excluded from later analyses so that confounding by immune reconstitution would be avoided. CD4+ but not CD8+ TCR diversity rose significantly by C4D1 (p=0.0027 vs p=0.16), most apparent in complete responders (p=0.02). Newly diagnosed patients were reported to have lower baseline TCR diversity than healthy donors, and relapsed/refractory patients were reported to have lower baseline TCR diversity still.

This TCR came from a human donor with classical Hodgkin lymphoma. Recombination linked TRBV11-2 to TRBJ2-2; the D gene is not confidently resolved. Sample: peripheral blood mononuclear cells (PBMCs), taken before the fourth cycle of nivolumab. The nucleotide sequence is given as TGTGCCAGCAGCTTAGTTAGGGCCGGGGAGCTGTTTTTT. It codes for CASSLVRAGELFF.